The clone carrying this TCR beta chain occurred once. The length of the CDR3 is 14 residues. V lost 3 bases to trimming and J lost 5 bases, with 13 bases between them. The germline gives CDR1 MNHNS, CDR2 SASEGT. In the authors' workflow: The authors estimated nucleated cell counts from reference gene primer amplification. The repertoire was sequenced with immunoSEQ multiplex PCR; TCRdb's copy has only in-frame clones and lacks some. The V and J calls and clone size were taken over from that table, and D and trimming were inferred from the DNA. The sample carries over 130,000 clones, 76% recorded once. The data were taken from a study of blood T cell repertoires in COVID-19. About the study: The United States, Italy and Spain provided the acute and convalescent COVID-19 samples. PBMCs, B-cell-depleted T cells, or T cells provided the cDNA or gDNA that made up the material.

The clonotype originates from a woman of 80 years or more with active or convalescent COVID-19. Sequencing used peripheral blood. V usage is TRBV6-1 and J usage is TRBJ2-5, with D uncertain. The CDR3 nucleotides read TGTGCCAGCAGTGAGGTTCTTCTCCGGGAGACCCAGTACTTC. It is translated as CASSEVLLRETQYF.